This TCR beta chain was identified during a study of cytomegalovirus exposure and HLA in healthy donors. Study-level findings and limits: A later analysis found most CMV-associated TCR beta chains apparently HLA-restricted.

For this clone: Its antigen is as yet unknown.

The PCR contained 60 Vbeta and 13 Jbeta primers. This table comes from immunoSEQ multiplex PCR, and its TCRdb copy is limited to in-frame clones, with some not included. The sample includes 100,000 to 150,000 clones, about 15% seen only once; the top ten take approximately 2.6%. This CDR3 has 14 residues. Germline CDR1 is MNHEY and CDR2 is SMNVEV (reference sequence). With 3 bases removed from V and 2 bases from J, the gap between germline ends came to 10 bases. J is TRBJ1-1 and V is TRBV27; D gene uncertain. The sample consisted of PBMCs. The receptor was isolated from a female donor in good health and CMV-seropositive. The CDR3 reads CASSLTGSNTEAFF. The CDR3 nucleotides read TGTGCCAGCAGTTTGACGGGAAGCAACACTGAAGCTTTCTTT.